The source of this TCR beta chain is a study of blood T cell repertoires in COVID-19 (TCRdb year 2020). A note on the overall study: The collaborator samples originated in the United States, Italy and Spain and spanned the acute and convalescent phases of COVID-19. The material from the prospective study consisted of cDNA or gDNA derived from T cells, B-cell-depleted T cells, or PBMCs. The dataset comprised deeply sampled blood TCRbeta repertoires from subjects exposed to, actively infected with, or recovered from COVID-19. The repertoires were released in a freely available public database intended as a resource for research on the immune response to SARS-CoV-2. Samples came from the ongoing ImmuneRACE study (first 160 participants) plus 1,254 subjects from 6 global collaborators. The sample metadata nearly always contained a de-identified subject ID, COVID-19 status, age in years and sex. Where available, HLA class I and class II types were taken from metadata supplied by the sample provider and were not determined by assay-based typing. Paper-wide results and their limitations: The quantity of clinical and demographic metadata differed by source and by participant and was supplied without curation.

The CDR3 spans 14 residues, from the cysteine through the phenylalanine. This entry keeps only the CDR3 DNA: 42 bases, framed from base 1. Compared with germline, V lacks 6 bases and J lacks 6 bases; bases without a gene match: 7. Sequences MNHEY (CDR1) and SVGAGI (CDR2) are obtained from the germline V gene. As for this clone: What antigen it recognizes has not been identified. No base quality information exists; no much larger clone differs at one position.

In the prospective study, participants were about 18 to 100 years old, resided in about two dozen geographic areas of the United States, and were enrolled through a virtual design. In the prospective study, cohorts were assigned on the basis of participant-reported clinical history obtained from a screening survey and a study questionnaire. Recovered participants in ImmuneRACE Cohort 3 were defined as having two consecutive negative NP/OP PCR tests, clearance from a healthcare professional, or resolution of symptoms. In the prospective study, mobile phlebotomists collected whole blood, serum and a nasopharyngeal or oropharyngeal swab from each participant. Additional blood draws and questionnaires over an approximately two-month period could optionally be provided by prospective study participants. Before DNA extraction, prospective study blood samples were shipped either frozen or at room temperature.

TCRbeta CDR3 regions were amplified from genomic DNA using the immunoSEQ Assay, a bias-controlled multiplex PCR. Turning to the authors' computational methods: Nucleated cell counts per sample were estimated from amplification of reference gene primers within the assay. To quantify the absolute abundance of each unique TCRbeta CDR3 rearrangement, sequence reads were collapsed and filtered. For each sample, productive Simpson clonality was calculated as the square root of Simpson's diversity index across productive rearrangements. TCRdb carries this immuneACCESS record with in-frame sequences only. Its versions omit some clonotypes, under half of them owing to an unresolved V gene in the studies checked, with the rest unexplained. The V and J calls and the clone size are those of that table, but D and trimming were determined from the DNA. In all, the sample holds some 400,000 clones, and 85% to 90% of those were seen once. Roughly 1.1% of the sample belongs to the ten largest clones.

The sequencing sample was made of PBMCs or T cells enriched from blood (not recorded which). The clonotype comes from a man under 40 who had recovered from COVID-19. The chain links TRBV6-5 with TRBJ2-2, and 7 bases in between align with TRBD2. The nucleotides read TGTGCCAGCAGGCCCCGGACTAGTCCCGGGGAGCTGTTTTTT. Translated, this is CASRPRTSPGELFF.